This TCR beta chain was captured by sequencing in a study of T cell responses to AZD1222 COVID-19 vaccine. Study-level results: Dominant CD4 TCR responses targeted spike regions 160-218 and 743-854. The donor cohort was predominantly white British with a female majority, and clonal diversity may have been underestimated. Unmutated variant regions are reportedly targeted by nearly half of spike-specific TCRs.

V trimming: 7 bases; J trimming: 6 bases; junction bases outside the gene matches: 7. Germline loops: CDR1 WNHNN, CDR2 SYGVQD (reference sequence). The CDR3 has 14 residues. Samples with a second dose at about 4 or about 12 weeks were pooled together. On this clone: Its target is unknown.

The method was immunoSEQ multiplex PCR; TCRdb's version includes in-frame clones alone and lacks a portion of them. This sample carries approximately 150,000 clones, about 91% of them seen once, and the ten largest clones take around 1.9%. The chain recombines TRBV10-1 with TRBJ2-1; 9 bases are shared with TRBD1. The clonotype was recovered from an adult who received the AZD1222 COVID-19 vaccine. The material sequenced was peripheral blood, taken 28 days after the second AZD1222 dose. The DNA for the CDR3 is TGCGCCAGCAAGCGGGACAGGGTGAGCAATGAGCAGTTCTTC. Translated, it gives CASKRDRVSNEQFF.